This section outlines one T cell receptor beta chain sequence together with its context. Its specificity is not known. The data were taken from a study of T cell responses to AZD1222 COVID-19 vaccine. Study-wide results and limits: There were vaccine-associated CD4 TCRs across spike, dominant at 160-218 and 743-854.

Profiling relied on immunoSEQ multiplex PCR, and the TCRdb table lists in-frame clones only, not all of them. The data hold roughly 150,000 clones, with 70% to 90% observed a single time. V shed 3 bases, J shed 4 bases, and the junction held 4 bases outside the gene matches. Germline lookup yields CDR1 KGHSH and CDR2 LQKENI. This CDR3 has 15 residues. The TCR comes from an adult in good health. Sequenced here: peripheral blood, sampled on day 0 of AZD1222 vaccination. V gene TRBV18 combines with J gene TRBJ1-4; 8 bases align to TRBD1. CDR3: CASSPSTGVNEKLFF. DNA of the CDR3: TGTGCCAGCTCACCGTCGACAGGGGTTAATGAAAAACTGTTTTTT. The variable domain in full, with the rest retrieved from reference TRBV18 and TRBJ1-4, is NAGVMQNPRHLVRRRGQEARLRCSPMKGHSHVYWYRQLPEEGLKFMVYLQKENIIDESGMPKERFSAEFPKEGPSILRIQQVVRGDSAAYFCASSPSTGVNEKLFFGSGTQLSVL.